Shown below are 13 T cell receptor beta chains from a single sample sequenced in a study of OX40 agonist ivuxolimab in advanced cancers. TCRdb keeps only in-frame clones here, not all; method: immunoSEQ multiplex PCR. Of tens of thousands of clones listed, roughly 87% are singletons. The starting material was CD4+ or CD8+ T cells sorted from blood, obtained in a trial of the OX40 agonist ivuxolimab. These receptors originate from an adult with an advanced solid tumor such as melanoma, head and neck, liver or kidney cancer.

J is TRBJ2-7 and V is TRBV27; D call uncertain. The CDR3 covers 13 residues. Trimming took 3 bases from V and 5 from J, leaving 11 bases between them. Germline-derived CDR1 and CDR2 are MNHEY and SMNVEV (reference sequence). CDR3 amino acids: CASSFRTADEQYF. In DNA, the CDR3 is TGTGCCAGCAGTTTCCGGACCGCGGACGAGCAGTACTTC.

The rearrangement uses TRBV6-5 and TRBJ1-3; TRBD1 is a possible D gene (5 bases). The germline V gene has CDR1 MNHEY and CDR2 SVGAGI. The CDR3 has 16 amino acids. V was trimmed by 4 bases and J by 0 bases, leaving 13 bases between them. The CDR3, as DNA: TGTGCCAGCAGTTTAGGGGTGTTAATCTCTGGAAACACCATATATTTT. Translated: CASSLGVLISGNTIYF.

V gene TRBV19 combines with J gene TRBJ1-1; a weak D match, TRBD1 (6 bases). Trimming stripped 10 bases from V and 5 bases from J, with 26 bases between. Germline loops: CDR1 LNHDA, CDR2 SQIVND (reference sequence). CDR3 size: 16 residues. As DNA, the CDR3 is TGTGCCACGCTTAGCGGGGGCAGGGGAGGGAAGACTGAAGCTTTCTTT. As protein: CATLSGGRGGKTEAFF.

The gene calls are TRBV4-1 and TRBJ2-1; 8 bases align to TRBD2. Germline CDR1 reads MGHRA; CDR2 reads YSYEKL. The J segment lost 2 bases and the V segment lost 1 base, leaving 4 bases of the junction unmatched. The CDR3 has 16 amino acids. The CDR3 DNA sequence: TGCGCCAGCAGCCAAGGCGGGGGGCACACCTACAATGAGCAGTTCTTC. This translates into CASSQGGGHTYNEQFF.

This clone was counted a single time. The chain carries TRBV6-1 and TRBJ2-3, with 7 positions matching TRBD2. The V segment lost 4 bases and the J segment 0 bases; nucleotides outside the gene matches: 4. The germline V gene has CDR1 MNHNS and CDR2 SASEGT. CDR3 length: 15 residues. As DNA, the CDR3 is TGTGCCAGCAGTGGTGCAGCGGGGAGCACAGATACGCAGTATTTT. It is translated as CASSGAAGSTDTQYF.

This chain uses TRBV27 with TRBJ1-6; 8 nucleotides agree with TRBD1. The CDR3 is 15 residues long. The junction had 10 bases not matched to a gene; V was cut back by 6 bases and J by 9 bases. CDR1 and CDR2 (germline): MNHEY, SMNVEV (reference sequence). The CDR3 loop reads CASRGRTGSTSPLHF. As DNA, the CDR3 is TGTGCCAGCAGGGGACGGACAGGGTCTACTTCACCCCTCCACTTT.

The chain links TRBV2 to TRBJ2-7, with 9 bases that match TRBD1. The CDR3 has 14 amino acids. V shed 8 bases, J shed 3 bases, and the junction held 8 bases outside the gene matches. Germline values: CDR1 SNHLY, CDR2 FYNNEI. The DNA of the CDR3 is TGTGCCAGCGTATCCGGGACAGGGAACTACGAGCAGTACTTC. As protein: CASVSGTGNYEQYF.

This chain links TRBV27 with TRBJ1-1; 12 bases are shared with TRBD1. Germline V lookup: CDR1 MNHEY, CDR2 SMNVEV (reference sequence). The J segment lost 0 bases and the V segment lost 2 bases, leaving 4 bases of the junction unmatched. This CDR3 spans 17 amino acids. The CDR3 nucleotides are TGTGCCAGCAGTTTACGGGACAGGGGGCGGGTGAACACTGAAGCTTTCTTT. Amino acid sequence: CASSLRDRGRVNTEAFF.

This chain uses TRBV5-4 with TRBJ2-7, with 10 nucleotides matching TRBD2. CDR1 and CDR2 from the germline V gene are SGHNT and YYREEE (reference sequence). The length of the CDR3 is 15 residues. V was clipped by 3 bases and J by 1 base; unmatched bases: 4. The CDR3, as DNA: TGTGCCAGCAGCTCACTAGCGGGGCCTTCCTACGAGCAGTACTTC. Protein product: CASSSLAGPSYEQYF.

The J gene is TRBJ2-3, the V gene TRBV5-1, with D perhaps given as TRBD1 or TRBD2 (5 bases each). The germline CDR1 and CDR2 sequences are SGHRS and YFSETQ. V lost 1 base and J lost 3, with 12 bases in between. The CDR3 is made up of 15 amino acids. CDR3 DNA: TGCGCCAGCAGCTTGATGGGGACGAAGACAGATACGCAGTATTTT. Amino acids: CASSLMGTKTDTQYF.

The chain combines TRBV5-6 with TRBJ1-1; D may be TRBD1 (6 bases). CDR1 is SGHDT and CDR2 is YYEEEE in the germline V gene. The V gene lost 1 base and the J gene lost 6 bases, with 10 bases spanning the gap. The CDR3 has 13 amino acids. The CDR3 bases are TGTGCCAGCAGCTTGAGGGGGGTGGCTGAAGCTTTCTTT. As protein: CASSLRGVAEAFF.

V is TRBV5-1 and J is TRBJ2-3, with D possibly TRBD1 on 6 matching bases. This CDR3 contains 16 residues. V dropped 2 bases and J dropped 4 bases, with 17 bases sitting between them. Germline V gene sequence: CDR1 SGHRS, CDR2 YFSETQ. The CDR3 region is CASSFPSGRGADTQYF. CDR3 DNA: TGCGCCAGCAGCTTCCCGAGTGGCAGGGGCGCAGATACGCAGTATTTT.

CDR3 protein: CASSETKQGAGYTF. CDR3 coding DNA: TGTGCCAGCAGTGAGACCAAACAGGGGGCGGGCTACACCTTC. The rearrangement joins TRBV6-6 to TRBJ1-2; 9 bases match TRBD1. This CDR3 spans 14 amino acids. Germline values: CDR1 MNHNY, CDR2 SVGAGI (reference sequence). Germline trimming cut 5 bases from V and 8 bases from J; bases unmatched to any gene: 9.